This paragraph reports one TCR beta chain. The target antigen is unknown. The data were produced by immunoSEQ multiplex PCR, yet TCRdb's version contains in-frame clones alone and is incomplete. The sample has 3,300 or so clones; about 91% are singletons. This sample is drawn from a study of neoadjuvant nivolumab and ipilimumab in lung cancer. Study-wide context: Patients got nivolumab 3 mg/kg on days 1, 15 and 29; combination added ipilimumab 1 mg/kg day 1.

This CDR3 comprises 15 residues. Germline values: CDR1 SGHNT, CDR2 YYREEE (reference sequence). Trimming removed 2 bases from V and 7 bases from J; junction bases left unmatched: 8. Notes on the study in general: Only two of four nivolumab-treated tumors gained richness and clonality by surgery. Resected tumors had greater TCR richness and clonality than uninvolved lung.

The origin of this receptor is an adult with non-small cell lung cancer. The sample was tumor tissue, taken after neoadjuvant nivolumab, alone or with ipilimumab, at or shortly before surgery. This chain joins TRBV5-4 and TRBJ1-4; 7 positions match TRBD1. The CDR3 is CASSLKDRSPEKLFF. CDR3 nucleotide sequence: TGTGCCAGCAGCTTAAAGGACAGGTCCCCTGAAAAACTGTTTTTT.